These T cell receptor beta chains were read from a single sample in a study of blood T cell repertoires in COVID-19. Repertoires were generated with immunoSEQ multiplex PCR, while TCRdb's copy carries only in-frame clones and drops some. This table holds about 260,000 clones, 80% to 90% found once. The material sequenced was peripheral blood. These receptors came from a man in his thirties or forties with active or convalescent COVID-19. The CDR3 runs from the conserved cysteine through the conserved F or W. Fields, in order: V gene, J gene, clone size, D gene, CDR3 DNA, CDR3 protein. A D gene is named only where the DNA matches it firmly. Clone size, where shown, is once, few, many, or a class for clones that have expanded.

TRBV29-1,TRBJ1-1,-,-,TGCAGCGTTTCCTTAACTGAAGCTTTCTTT,CSVSLTEAFF
TRBV18,TRBJ1-1,-,-,TGTGCCAGCGGAACAAGACAGGCTCCTGAAGCTTTCTTT,CASGTRQAPEAFF
TRBV5-4,TRBJ1-1,many,-,TGTGCCAGCAGCCTTCAAAGAGGCACTGAAGCTTTCTTT,CASSLQRGTEAFF
TRBV2,TRBJ2-1,many,-,TGTGCCAGCACAGGGCCCCTCTCCTACAATGAGCAGTTCTTC,CASTGPLSYNEQFF
TRBV7-3,TRBJ1-1,-,TRBD1,TGTGCCAGCAGCTTAACCGGGACAGGGGTGATGAACACTGAAGCTTTCTTT,CASSLTGTGVMNTEAFF
TRBV29-1,TRBJ2-2,-,TRBD1,TGCGGGATCGGGACAGGGGTTGACGGGGAGCTGTTTTTT,CGIGTGVDGELFF
TRBV27,TRBJ1-2,-,-,TGTGCCAGCAGTTTATCCACCGGGGCTAACTATGGCTACACCTTC,CASSLSTGANYGYTF
TRBV6-1,TRBJ2-7,-,TRBD1,TGTGCCAGCAGTGAACCGGGACAGGGGTACGAGCAGTACTTC,CASSEPGQGYEQYF
TRBV19,TRBJ2-5,-,-,TGTGCAAGTAGGCCCAACATGGAAGAGACCCAGTACTTC,CASRPNMEETQYF
TRBV6-2/TRBV6-3,TRBJ2-3,-,-,TGTGCCAGCAGTTACTCACTGGGGGGAGATACGCAGTATTTT,CASSYSLGGDTQYF
TRBV6-5,TRBJ2-5,-,-,TGTGCCAGCAGAAGTAGCGGCCAAGAGACCCAGTACTTC,CASRSSGQETQYF
TRBV18,TRBJ2-5,-,-,TGTGCCAGCTCATCCGACATTCAAGAGACCCAGTACTTC,CASSSDIQETQYF
TRBV7-3,TRBJ2-3,-,TRBD1,TGTGCCAGCAGCTTAAATGAGTGGGACAGTACGATAGATACGCAGTATTTT,CASSLNEWDSTIDTQYF